This TCR beta chain derives from a study of regulatory dendritic cells for organ transplantation. Germline V gene sequence: CDR1 SGHRS, CDR2 YFSETQ. This CDR3 is built from 15 residues. Trimming at V came to 0 bases and at J to 1 base, leaving 2 bases not matched to a gene. Generated by immunoSEQ multiplex PCR, the TCRdb table keeps only in-frame clones and is missing some. The table lists 25,000 or so clones, 82% of them singletons. This chain uses TRBV5-1 with TRBJ2-3; 7 positions match TRBD2. Sequences were obtained from naive CD4+ T cells from blood. The subset: CD45RA+ naive T cells. The clonotype originates from a human donor in good health. The CDR3 DNA reads TGCGCCAGCAGCTTGGAGGGGAGGGGCACAGATACGCAGTATTTT. Protein: CASSLEGRGTDTQYF.